The clone carrying this T cell receptor (beta chain) was observed at least ten times. The data originate from a study of T cells in Graves' hyperthyroidism and ophthalmopathy. Germline CDR1 is SQVTM and CDR2 is ANQGSEA. V was cut by 4 bases and J by 0 bases, with 10 bases left in between. The CDR3 sequence is 13 residues long. It was uncontrolled infection, other autoimmune disease, pregnancy or lactation that excluded patients. The diagnostic basis comprised clinical symptoms, serum thyroxine and TRAb, thyroid ultrasound and orbital computed tomography. The sample, blood from the first hyperthyroidism diagnosis, precedes any ophthalmopathy symptoms. From RNA transcripts, TCR beta CDR3 regions were amplified. Primed by the HTBI set, a first-round RT-PCR was run on the TCR CDR3. In TCRdb, the multiplex PCR reads were re-called with MiXCR into one record per CDR3 protein. The sample contains around 300,000 distinct CDR3 sequences, less than 30% of which appear only once.

The sequence came from a man aged 35 to 55 with Graves' hyperthyroidism that later progressed to Graves' ophthalmopathy. Sequencing was carried out using blood. V gene TRBV29-1 combines with J gene TRBJ2-7; TRBD1 or TRBD2 may be the D gene (5 bases each). The CDR3 DNA reads TGCAGCGTTGGGTCAGGGAGCTCCTACGAGCAGTACTTC. It yields the protein CSVGSGSSYEQYF.